Listed here are 18 T cell receptor beta chains from one sample, sequenced in a study of blood T cell repertoires in COVID-19. Here immunoSEQ multiplex PCR was the method, and the copy in TCRdb shows in-frame clones only, minus some. The sample includes hundreds of thousands of clones, approximately 91% of them seen just once. Input material: peripheral blood. The receptor set was obtained from a woman between 55 and 75 years old with acute or convalescent COVID-19.

CDR3 sequence (DNA): TGTGCCAGCAGCCTCTACTACAGGGGGCGGGATGAAAAACTGTTTTTT. Translation: CASSLYYRGRDEKLFF. This chain links TRBV5-6 with TRBJ1-4, with 9 bases aligning to TRBD1. Trimming took 4 bases from V and 6 from J; bases not matched to a gene: 10. This CDR3 is 16 amino acids long. The germline gives CDR1 SGHDT, CDR2 YYEEEE.

This CDR3 is CASSYLGAYNEQFF. CDR3 sequence (DNA): TGTGCCAGCAGTTATTTAGGGGCCTACAATGAGCAGTTCTTC. The chain recombines TRBV6-5 with TRBJ2-1; a weak D match, TRBD1 (5 bases). In germline, CDR1 is MNHEY, CDR2 SVGAGI. The ends were cut back, 3 bases at V and 2 bases at J, with 8 bases in the middle. The CDR3 loop spans 14 amino acids.

This chain links TRBV6-6 with TRBJ1-5, with TRBD1 matching over 8 bases. V shed 7 bases, J shed 3 bases, and the junction held 11 bases outside the gene matches. Germline values: CDR1 MNHNY, CDR2 SVGAGI (reference sequence). The CDR3 spans 16 residues. CDR3 nucleotide sequence: TGTGCCAGCAACCTCGACAGGGGAGGAGACAATCAGCCCCAGCATTTT. It codes for CASNLDRGGDNQPQHF.

The rearrangement uses TRBV18 and TRBJ2-5, with D perhaps TRBD2 (5 bases). Trimming cost V 3 bases and J 1 base, with 12 bases left between them. From germline, CDR1 is KGHSH and CDR2 LQKENI. CDR3 length equals 15 residues. The CDR3 region is CASSPRTGSQETQYF. The CDR3 DNA reads TGTGCCAGCTCACCCCGGACGGGGAGCCAAGAGACCCAGTACTTC. Full variable domain (outside the CDR3, taken from reference TRBV18 and TRBJ2-5): NAGVMQNPRHLVRRRGQEARLRCSPMKGHSHVYWYRQLPEEGLKFMVYLQKENIIDESGMPKERFSAEFPKEGPSILRIQQVVRGDSAAYFCASSPRTGSQETQYFGPGTRLLVL.

V and J are TRBV7-3 and TRBJ2-1, with a possible D match to TRBD2 (6 bases). The CDR3 covers 13 residues. Between the trimmed V and J ends, which lost 2 bases and 7 bases, there was a span of 9 bases. From germline, CDR1 is SGHTA and CDR2 FQGTGA. CDR3 coding DNA: TGTGCCAGCAGCTTACTTGGGGGGAATGAGCAGTTCTTC. Its protein product is CASSLLGGNEQFF.

This chain joins TRBV29-1 and TRBJ2-3; no definite D call. The CDR3 is made up of 13 amino acids. V was trimmed by 3 bases and J by 0 bases, leaving 7 bases between them. From germline, CDR1 is SQVTM and CDR2 ANQGSEA. Written as DNA, the CDR3 is TGCAGCGTTGATTCCGGGAGCACAGATACGCAGTATTTT. The encoded protein is CSVDSGSTDTQYF.

This chain joins TRBV6-5 and TRBJ2-7, with a weak D call TRBD2 (6 bases). CDR3 length: 11 amino acids. V lost 6 bases and J 7 bases, leaving 10 bases between the germline ends. Germline-derived CDR1 and CDR2 are MNHEY and SVGAGI. The DNA for the CDR3 is TGTGCCAGCAGGGGGGGAGGAGAGCAGTACTTC. Translation gives CASRGGGEQYF.

The J gene is TRBJ2-1, the V gene TRBV7-9; 7 nucleotides agree with TRBD2. V was clipped by 5 bases and J by 6 bases; unmatched bases: 13. The length of the CDR3 is 16 residues. Germline values: CDR1 SEHNR, CDR2 FQNEAQ (reference sequence). The chain's CDR3 is CASSPGWASGSNEQFF. CDR3 nucleotides: TGTGCCAGCAGCCCCGGGTGGGCTAGCGGATCCAATGAGCAGTTCTTC.

The chain recombines TRBV7-2 with TRBJ2-1, with D possibly TRBD2 on 5 matching bases. V lost 3 bases and J 7 bases, leaving 13 bases between the germline ends. The CDR3 spans 14 residues. Germline CDR1 and CDR2: SGHTA and FQGNSA. CDR3 amino acids: CASSFGGSLNEQFF. The DNA of the CDR3 is TGTGCCAGCAGCTTCGGAGGATCTCTAAATGAGCAGTTCTTC.

The chain couples TRBV11-2 to TRBJ1-6, with 7 bases fitting TRBD1. Losses at the gene ends were 5 bases for V and 6 bases for J; bases not matched to a gene: 4. The CDR3 runs to 14 residues. Germline CDR1 is SGHAT and CDR2 is FQNNGV. The CDR3 DNA sequence: TGTGCCAGCAGCCCAGGGACAGTTAATTCACCCCTCCACTTT. The encoded protein is CASSPGTVNSPLHF.

V usage is TRBV28 and J usage is TRBJ1-1; 10 positions agree with TRBD1. Trimming removed 6 bases from V and 0 bases from J; junction bases left unmatched: 1. This CDR3 comprises 14 residues. Per the germline V gene, CDR1 is MDHEN and CDR2 is SYDVKM. This CDR3 reads CASRTGGLNTEAFF. DNA of the CDR3: TGTGCCAGCAGGACAGGGGGCTTGAACACTGAAGCTTTCTTT. The full variable domain, its missing parts supplied by reference TRBV28 and TRBJ1-1, is DVKVTQSSRYLVKRTGEKVFLECVQDMDHENMFWYRQDPGLGLRLIYFSYDVKMKEKGDIPEGYSVSREKKERFSLILESASTNQTSMYLCASRTGGLNTEAFFGQGTRLTVV.

The rearrangement links TRBV7-6 to TRBJ1-1; a weak D match, TRBD1 (6 bases). V dropped 4 bases and J dropped 3 bases, with 15 bases sitting between them. The CDR3 consists of 15 residues. CDR1 is SGHVS, CDR2 FNYEAQ, per germline. CDR3 in amino acids: CASSYGGGWDTEAFF. The CDR3 nucleotides read TGTGCCAGCAGCTATGGGGGGGGCTGGGACACTGAAGCTTTCTTT. The variable domain in full, with the rest retrieved from reference TRBV7-6 and TRBJ1-1, is GAGVSQSPRYKVTKRGQDVALRCDPISGHVSLYWYRQALGQGPEFLTYFNYEAQQDKSGLPNDRFSAERPEGSISTLTIQRTEQRDSAMYRCASSYGGGWDTEAFFGQGTRLTVV.

The chain employs TRBV28 and TRBJ2-4; D possibly corresponds to TRBD1 (6 bases). Germline CDR1 and CDR2: MDHEN and SYDVKM. The CDR3 has 13 amino acids. Trimming stripped 2 bases from V and 7 bases from J, with 9 bases between. The CDR3 DNA follows: TGTGCCAGCAGTTTAGGGCAGGGGAACATTCAGTACTTC. Translation gives CASSLGQGNIQYF.

Regarding this clone: Other DNA sequences in the same sample also yield this CDR3. The chain is built from TRBV10-3 and TRBJ1-5, with D possibly matching TRBD1 (5 bases). Trimming stripped 6 bases from V and 3 bases from J, with 12 bases between. This CDR3 region has 14 residues. CDR1 and CDR2 from the germline V gene are ENHRY and SYGVKD. CDR3 sequence reads: CAISEGRDNQPQHF. The CDR3 nucleotides read TGTGCCATCAGCGAGGGCAGGGACAATCAGCCCCAGCATTTT.

The rearrangement uses TRBV9 and TRBJ1-2; a weak D match, TRBD1 (6 bases). Deletions cut 0 bases from V and 1 base from J, with 19 bases between. CDR3 size: 18 residues. From germline, CDR1 is SGDLS and CDR2 YYNGEE. CDR3 in DNA: TGTGCCAGCAGCGTAGCTGGGTCAGGGGCCTACAATAACTATGGCTACACCTTC. Its translation is CASSVAGSGAYNNYGYTF.

This chain uses TRBV11-2 with TRBJ2-3; 10 nucleotides match TRBD1. The CDR3 consists of 19 residues. V dropped 5 bases and J dropped 2; count of bases not matched to a gene: 16. The V gene's germline CDR1 is SGHAT and CDR2 FQNNGV. DNA for the CDR3: TGTGCCAGCAGCCTACGAATTGCCGGGACAGGGGCGACCACAGATACGCAGTATTTT. This encodes CASSLRIAGTGATTDTQYF.

The V call is TRBV28, the J call TRBJ1-1; no firm D call. In germline, CDR1 is MDHEN, CDR2 SYDVKM. CDR3 length: 11 residues. The CDR3 nucleotides are TGTGGGATTCAGCGGCACACTGAAGCTTTCTTT. Its protein product is CGIQRHTEAFF.

This sequence joins TRBV9 and TRBJ2-2, with D hard to call. The V end was cut by 3 bases, the J end by 1 base, with 13 bases between. CDR3 length: 16 amino acids. CDR1 SGDLS and CDR2 YYNGEE come from the germline V gene. CDR3 DNA: TGTGCCAGCAGCGCTCAACAGAGAATGAACACCGGGGAGCTGTTTTTT. Protein: CASSAQQRMNTGELFF.